The rows below give T cell receptor beta chains drawn from one sample of a study of Graves' ophthalmopathy and Graves' hyperthyroidism. TCRdb fed the multiplex PCR reads into MiXCR, producing one record per CDR3 protein. The sample consists of a few hundred thousand distinct CDR3 sequences, approximately 18% of them appearing once. Material for sequencing was peripheral blood. The receptors derive from an adult woman with stable Graves' hyperthyroidism. Both conserved end residues are part of each CDR3. A D gene is named only where the DNA matches it firmly. Clone size, where shown, is once, few, many, or a class for clones that have expanded.

>many|.|TRBV28|TRBJ2-7
CASRLRFFPMFYEQYF
TGTGCCAGCAGGTTAAGGTTCTTCCCGATGTTTTACGAGCAGTACTTC
>many|TRBD1|TRBV4-2|TRBJ1-2
CASSQNPHRQGNNYGYTF
TGTGCCAGCAGCCAAAATCCCCACCGACAGGGAAATAACTATGGCTACACCTTC
>many|.|TRBV20-1|TRBJ2-7
CSASVREYEQYF
TGCAGTGCTAGCGTGCGGGAATACGAGCAGTACTTC
>many|TRBD2|TRBV19|TRBJ2-5
CATTPGGGETQYF
TGTGCCACAACACCCGGGGGGGGAGAGACCCAGTACTTC
>many|TRBD2|TRBV12-3/TRBV12-4|TRBJ2-7
CASSLNSGSPYEQYF
TGTGCCAGCAGTTTAAATAGCGGGAGTCCCTACGAGCAGTACTTC
>many|TRBD1|TRBV20-1|TRBJ1-2
CSARDREAGGWSYGYTF
TGCAGTGCTAGAGATCGGGAGGCAGGGGGCTGGAGCTATGGCTACACCTTC
>many|.|TRBV14|TRBJ1-1
CASSQALTEAFF
TGTGCCAGCAGCCAAGCACTCACTGAAGCTTTCTTT
>many|.|TRBV7-8|TRBJ2-5
CASSLVSYGTRRETQYF
TGTGCCAGCAGCTTAGTTTCATACGGGACGAGGAGGGAGACCCAGTACTTC
>once|TRBD1|TRBV12-3/TRBV12-4|TRBJ2-2
CASTPGQGVTGELFF
TGTGCCAGCACCCCTGGACAGGGGGTGACCGGGGAGCTGTTTTTT
>many|TRBD1|TRBV9|TRBJ2-4
CASSPWTGDIQYF
TGTGCCAGCAGCCCGTGGACAGGGGACATTCAGTACTTC
>many|.|TRBV15|TRBJ2-2
CATSHRAENTGELFF
TGTGCCACGAGCCACCGAGCCGAGAACACCGGGGAGCTGTTTTTT
>many|TRBD2|TRBV28|TRBJ2-4
CASRLAGGGDIKYF
TGTGCCAGCAGGCTAGCGGGAGGAGGAGACATTAAGTACTTC
>many|.|TRBV20-1|TRBJ1-2
CSGGQNNYGYTF
TGCTCGGGGGGGCAGAATAACTATGGCTACACCTTC
>many|TRBD2|TRBV20-1|TRBJ2-7
CSARDRVAGHYEQYF
TGCAGTGCTAGAGATCGAGTAGCGGGTCACTACGAGCAGTACTTC
>few|.|TRBV6-2/TRBV6-3|TRBJ1-1
CASRTVRGRDTEAFF
TGTGCCAGCAGAACGGTGAGGGGGAGAGACACTGAAGCTTTCTTT
>many|.|TRBV6-1|TRBJ2-7
CASSKDSYEQYF
TGTGCCAGCAGTAAGGACAGCTACGAGCAGTACTTC
>.|.|TRBV30|TRBJ2-2
CAWSIPGSTGELFF
TGTGCCTGGAGTATTCCGGGGAGCACCGGGGAGCTGTTTTTT
>.|TRBD2|TRBV12-3/TRBV12-4|TRBJ2-7
CASSSLAGEQYF
TGTGCCAGCAGTTCGCTAGCGGGTGAGCAGTACTTC
>.|.|TRBV6-1|TRBJ1-1
CASSESPWTEAFF
TGTGCCAGCAGTGAAAGTCCGTGGACTGAAGCTTTCTTT
>.|TRBD2|TRBV3-1|TRBJ2-5
CASSQYVGLAGQETQYF
TGTGCCAGCAGCCAATACGTTGGACTAGCGGGACAAGAGACCCAGTACTTC
>once|.|TRBV4-2|TRBJ2-2
CASSQERLDPPGELFF
TGTGCCAGCAGCCAAGAGCGACTAGACCCCCCCGGGGAGCTGTTTTTT
>.|.|TRBV10-3|TRBJ2-5
CAISELQETKYF
TGTGCCATCAGTGAACTTCAAGAGACCAAGTACTTC
>.|TRBD2|TRBV4-1|TRBJ2-2
CASSQRPTSAAGELFF
TGCGCCAGCAGCCAAAGACCGACTAGCGCGGCCGGGGAGCTGTTTTTT
>many|.|TRBV6-5|TRBJ1-5
CASSYSGVSNQPQHF
TGTGCCAGCAGTTACTCAGGGGTTAGCAATCAGCCCCAGCATTTT
>.|TRBD2|TRBV2|TRBJ2-5
CASSDVLAGGVQTQYF
TGTGCCAGCAGTGACGTCCTAGCGGGAGGTGTTCAGACCCAGTACTTC